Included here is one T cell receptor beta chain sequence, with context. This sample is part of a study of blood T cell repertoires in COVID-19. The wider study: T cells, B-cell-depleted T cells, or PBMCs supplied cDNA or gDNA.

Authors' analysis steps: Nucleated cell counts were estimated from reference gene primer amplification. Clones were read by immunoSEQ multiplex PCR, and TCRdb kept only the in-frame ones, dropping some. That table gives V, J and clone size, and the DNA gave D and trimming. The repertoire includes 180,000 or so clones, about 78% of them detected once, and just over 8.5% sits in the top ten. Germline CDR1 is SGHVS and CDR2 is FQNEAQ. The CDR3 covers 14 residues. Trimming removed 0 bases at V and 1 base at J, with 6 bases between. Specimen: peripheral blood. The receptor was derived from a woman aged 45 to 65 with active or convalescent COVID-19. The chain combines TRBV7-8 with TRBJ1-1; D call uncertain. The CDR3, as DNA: TGTGCCAGCAGCTTAGCTCAGGCGAACACTGAAGCTTTCTTT. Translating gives CASSLAQANTEAFF. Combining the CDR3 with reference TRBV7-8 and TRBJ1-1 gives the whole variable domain GAGVSQSPRYKVAKRGQDVALRCDPISGHVSLFWYQQALGQGPEFLTYFQNEAQLDKSGLPSDRFFAERPEGSVSTLKIQRTQQEDSAVYLCASSLAQANTEAFFGQGTRLTVV.